A selection of T cell receptor beta chains follows, all from one sample in a study of T cell responses to AZD1222 COVID-19 vaccine. Sequenced by immunoSEQ multiplex PCR; TCRdb stores in-frame clones only, minus some. The data hold approximately 120,000 clones, with more than 85% observed a single time. The source material was peripheral blood, sampled on day 0 of AZD1222 vaccination. These receptors all come from an adult in good health. CDR3s include the opening cysteine and the closing phenylalanine or tryptophan. D genes are given only for firm matches. Not all rows give a size; the values are once, few, many and, for expanded clones, a class.

>.|.|TRBV18|TRBJ2-5
TGTGCCAGCTCACCAGCGGTGGGGCGCGAGACCCAGTACTTC
CASSPAVGRETQYF
>.|.|TRBV6-5|TRBJ1-5
TGTGCCAGCAGGCCGACGGGGAATAGCAATCAGCCCCAGCATTTT
CASRPTGNSNQPQHF
>.|.|TRBV2|TRBJ2-5
TGTGCCAGCAGCCGAACCGGGACGTATCAAGAGACCCAGTACTTC
CASSRTGTYQETQYF
>.|.|TRBV5-6|TRBJ1-2
TGTGCCAGCACCCTTCAAATTCCCTCTTATGGCTACACCTTC
CASTLQIPSYGYTF
>TRBD1|.|TRBV12-5|TRBJ1-2
TGTGCTAGTGGTTCAATGACAGGGTTGGACTATGGCTACACCTTC
CASGSMTGLDYGYTF
>.|once|TRBV5-1|TRBJ2-7
TGCGCCAGCAGTACCGGACGGTCGAGCTCCTACGAGCAGTACTTC
CASSTGRSSSYEQYF
>TRBD1|.|TRBV7-9|TRBJ2-7
TGTGCCAGCAGCCAGTCATGGGACAGGGATTACGAGCAGTACTTC
CASSQSWDRDYEQYF
>TRBD1|.|TRBV7-7|TRBJ2-5
TGTGCTAGCAGCTTAGTCGGGACAGCCTTCCAAGAGACCCAGTACTTC
CASSLVGTAFQETQYF
>.|.|TRBV7-7|TRBJ2-3
TGTGCCAGCAGCTTAACCGAGGTCACAGATACGCAGTATTTT
CASSLTEVTDTQYF
>TRBD2|.|TRBV18|TRBJ2-3
TGTGCCAGCTCAGGGGGACTAGCAGGCACAGATACGCAGTATTTT
CASSGGLAGTDTQYF
>.|.|TRBV18|TRBJ1-2
TGTGCCAGCTCACCCCCCGGACGGGGCGAAGGCTACACCTTC
CASSPPGRGEGYTF
>.|once|TRBV7-2|TRBJ2-5
TGTGCCAGCAGCCCTTACCTGGACAGTCAAGAGCAGTACTTC
CASSPYLDSQEQYF
>TRBD2|.|TRBV20-1|TRBJ2-1
TGCAGTGCTAGTGGCCGGGGGGGCCCGAATGAGCAGTTCTTC
CSASGRGGPNEQFF
>TRBD1|.|TRBV19|TRBJ1-2
TGTGCCAGTACAAGAGGACAGGGGAATGGCTACACCTTC
CASTRGQGNGYTF
>.|.|TRBV5-8|TRBJ2-3
TGTGCCAGCAGCTTGAGGCCAGATACGCAGTATTTT
CASSLRPDTQYF
>.|.|TRBV6-5|TRBJ1-1
TGTGCCAGCAGTTACGGGCTCGTTGGCACTGAAGCTTTCTTT
CASSYGLVGTEAFF
>TRBD1|.|TRBV9|TRBJ1-2
TGTGCCAGCAGCGTAATAGGCAGGGGGCCCCTATCGGATGGCTACACCTTC
CASSVIGRGPLSDGYTF
>.|few|TRBV2|TRBJ1-5
TGTGCCAGCAGTGAAAGGGGGACACCTCCTGAGCCCCAGCATTTT
CASSERGTPPEPQHF
>.|.|TRBV6-1|TRBJ1-2
TGTGCCAGCAGTGAAGAGGGGCCCAGGTTTGGCTACACCTTC
CASSEEGPRFGYTF
>.|once|TRBV6-1|TRBJ1-2
TGTGCCAGCAGTGACAGCAGTAACTATGGCTACACCTTC
CASSDSSNYGYTF
>.|.|TRBV5-6|TRBJ1-2
TGTGCCAGCAGCTGGGGGCCGGGGGGTTCTCATGGCTACACCTTC
CASSWGPGGSHGYTF
>.|.|TRBV5-1|TRBJ1-1
TGCGCCAGCAGCCCAAGGACAGCTTTGAACACTGAAGCTTTCTTT
CASSPRTALNTEAFF
>.|.|TRBV27|TRBJ2-7
TGTGCCAGCAGTCCCCAGGGATGGACCTACGAGCAGTACTTC
CASSPQGWTYEQYF
>TRBD1|.|TRBV30|TRBJ1-6
TGTGCCTGGAGGCCACAGGGGGCGAATTCACCCCTCCACTTT
CAWRPQGANSPLHF
>TRBD1|.|TRBV10-3|TRBJ2-7
TGTGCCATCAGTGAGTCCTGGGGACAGACCTACGAGCAGTACTTC
CAISESWGQTYEQYF
>TRBD1|.|TRBV5-1|TRBJ1-1
TGCGCCAGCAGCAGGACAGGGGGGGACACTGAAGCTTTCTTT
CASSRTGGDTEAFF
>TRBD2|.|TRBV6-1|TRBJ2-3
TGTGCCAGCAGTGCACGGACTAGCGGGGGCACAGATACGCAGTATTTT
CASSARTSGGTDTQYF
>.|.|TRBV5-1|TRBJ1-5
TGCGCCAGCAGCTTGGGGGAGACAGGACTCAATCAGCCCCAGCATTTT
CASSLGETGLNQPQHF
>TRBD1|.|TRBV29-1|TRBJ1-2
TGCAGCGTTGTAAGGGGGCTAACAGGCTATGGCTACACCTTC
CSVVRGLTGYGYTF
>TRBD1|.|TRBV13|TRBJ2-7
TGTGCCAGCAGCTTAGAAGGGGGCAACGAGCAGTACTTC
CASSLEGGNEQYF
>.|.|TRBV10-3|TRBJ2-7
TGTGCCATCAGTGAGGGACGCTCCTACGAGCAGTACTTC
CAISEGRSYEQYF
>.|.|TRBV11-2|TRBJ1-2
TGTGCCAGCAGCTTATTGGGCCGAGGCTATGGCTACACCTTC
CASSLLGRGYGYTF
>.|.|TRBV30|TRBJ2-2
TGTGCCTGGATCGTGGAGGAGAACACCGGGGAGCTGTTTTTT
CAWIVEENTGELFF
>.|once|TRBV18|TRBJ1-1
TGTGCCAGCTCGCCGGTAGGGGAGAACACTGAAGCTTTCTTT
CASSPVGENTEAFF
>TRBD2|once|TRBV13|TRBJ2-1
TGTGCCAGCAGCCCCGGGACTAGCGGGGGCGCTTACAATGAGCAGTTCTTC
CASSPGTSGGAYNEQFF